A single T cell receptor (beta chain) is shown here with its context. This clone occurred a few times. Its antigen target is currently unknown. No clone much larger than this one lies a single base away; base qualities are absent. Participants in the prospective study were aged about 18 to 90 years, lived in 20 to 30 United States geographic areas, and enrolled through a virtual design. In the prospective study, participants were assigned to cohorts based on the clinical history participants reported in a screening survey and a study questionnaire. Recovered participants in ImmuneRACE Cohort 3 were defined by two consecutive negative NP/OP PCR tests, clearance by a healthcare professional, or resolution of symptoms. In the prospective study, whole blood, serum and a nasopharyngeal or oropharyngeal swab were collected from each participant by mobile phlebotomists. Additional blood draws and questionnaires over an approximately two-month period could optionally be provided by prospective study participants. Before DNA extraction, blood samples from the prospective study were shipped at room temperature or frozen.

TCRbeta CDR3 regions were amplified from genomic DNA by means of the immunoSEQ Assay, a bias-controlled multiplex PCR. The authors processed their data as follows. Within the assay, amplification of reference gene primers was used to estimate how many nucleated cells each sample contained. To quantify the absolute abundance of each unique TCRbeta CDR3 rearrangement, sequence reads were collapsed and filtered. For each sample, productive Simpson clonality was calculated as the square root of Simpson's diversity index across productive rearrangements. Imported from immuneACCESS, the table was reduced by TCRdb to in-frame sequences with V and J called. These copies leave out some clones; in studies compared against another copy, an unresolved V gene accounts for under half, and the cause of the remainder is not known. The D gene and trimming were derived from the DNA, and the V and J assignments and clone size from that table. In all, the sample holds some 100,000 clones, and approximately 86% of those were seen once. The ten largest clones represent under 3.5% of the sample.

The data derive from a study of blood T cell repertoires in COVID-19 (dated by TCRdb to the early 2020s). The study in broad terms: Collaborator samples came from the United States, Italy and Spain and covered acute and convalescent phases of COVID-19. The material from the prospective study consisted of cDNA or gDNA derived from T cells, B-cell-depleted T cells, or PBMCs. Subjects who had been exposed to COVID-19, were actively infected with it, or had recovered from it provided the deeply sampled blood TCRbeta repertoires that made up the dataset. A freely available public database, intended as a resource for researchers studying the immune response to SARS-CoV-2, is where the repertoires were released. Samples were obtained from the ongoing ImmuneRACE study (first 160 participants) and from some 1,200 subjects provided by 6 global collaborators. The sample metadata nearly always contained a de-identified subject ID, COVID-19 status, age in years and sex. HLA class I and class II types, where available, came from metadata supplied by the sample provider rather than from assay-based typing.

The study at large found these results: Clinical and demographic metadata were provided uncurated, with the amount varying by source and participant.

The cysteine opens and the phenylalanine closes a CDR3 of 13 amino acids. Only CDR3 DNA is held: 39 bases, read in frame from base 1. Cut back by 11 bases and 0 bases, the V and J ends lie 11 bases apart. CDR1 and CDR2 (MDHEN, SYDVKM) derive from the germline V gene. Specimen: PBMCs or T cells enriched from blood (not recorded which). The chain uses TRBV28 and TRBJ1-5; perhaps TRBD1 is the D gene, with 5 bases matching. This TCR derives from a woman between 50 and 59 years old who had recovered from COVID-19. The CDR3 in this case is CAVTTVSNQPQHF. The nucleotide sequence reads TGTGCCGTTACGACAGTTAGCAATCAGCCCCAGCATTTT.